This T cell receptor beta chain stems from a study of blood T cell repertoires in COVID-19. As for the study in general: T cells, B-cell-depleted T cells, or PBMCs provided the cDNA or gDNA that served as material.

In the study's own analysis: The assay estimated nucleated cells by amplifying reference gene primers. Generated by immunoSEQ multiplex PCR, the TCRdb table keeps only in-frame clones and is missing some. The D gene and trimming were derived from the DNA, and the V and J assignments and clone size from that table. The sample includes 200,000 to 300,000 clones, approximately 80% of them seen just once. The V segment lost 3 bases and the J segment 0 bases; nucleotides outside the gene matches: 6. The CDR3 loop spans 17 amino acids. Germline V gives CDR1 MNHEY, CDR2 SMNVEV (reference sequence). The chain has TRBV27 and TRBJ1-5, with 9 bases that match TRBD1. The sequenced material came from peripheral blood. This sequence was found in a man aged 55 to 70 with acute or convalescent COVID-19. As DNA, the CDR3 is TGTGCCAGCAGTTTCTGGACAGGGGCGTATAGCAATCAGCCCCAGCATTTT. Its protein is CASSFWTGAYSNQPQHF.